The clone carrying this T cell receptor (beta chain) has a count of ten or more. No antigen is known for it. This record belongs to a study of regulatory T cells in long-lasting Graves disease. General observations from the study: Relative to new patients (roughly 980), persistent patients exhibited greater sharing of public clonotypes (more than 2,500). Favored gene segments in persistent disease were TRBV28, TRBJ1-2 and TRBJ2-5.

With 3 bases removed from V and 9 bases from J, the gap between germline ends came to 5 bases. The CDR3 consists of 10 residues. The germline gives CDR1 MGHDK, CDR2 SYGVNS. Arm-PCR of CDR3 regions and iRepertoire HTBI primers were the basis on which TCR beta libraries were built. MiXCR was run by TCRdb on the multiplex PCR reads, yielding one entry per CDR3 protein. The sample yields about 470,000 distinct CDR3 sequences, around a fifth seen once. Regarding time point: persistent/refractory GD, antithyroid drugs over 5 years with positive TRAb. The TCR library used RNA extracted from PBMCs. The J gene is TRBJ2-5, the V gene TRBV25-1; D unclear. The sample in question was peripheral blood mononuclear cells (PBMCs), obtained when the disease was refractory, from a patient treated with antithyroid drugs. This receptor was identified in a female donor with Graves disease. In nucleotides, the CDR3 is TGTGCCAGCAGTGATGGGTCCCAGTACTTC. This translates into CASSDGSQYF.